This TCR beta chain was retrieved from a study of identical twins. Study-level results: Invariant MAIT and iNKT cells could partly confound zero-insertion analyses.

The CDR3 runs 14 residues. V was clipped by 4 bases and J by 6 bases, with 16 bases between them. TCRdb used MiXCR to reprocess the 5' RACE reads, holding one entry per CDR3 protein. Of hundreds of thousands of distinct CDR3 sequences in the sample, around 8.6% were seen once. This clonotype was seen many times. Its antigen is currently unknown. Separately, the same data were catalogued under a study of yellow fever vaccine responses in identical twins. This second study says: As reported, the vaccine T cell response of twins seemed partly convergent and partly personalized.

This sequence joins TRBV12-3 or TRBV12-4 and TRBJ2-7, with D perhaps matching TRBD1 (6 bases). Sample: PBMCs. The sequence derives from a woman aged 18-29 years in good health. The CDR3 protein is CASSWGHGVSEQYF. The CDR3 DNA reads TGTGCCAGCAGTTGGGGACACGGGGTCTCCGAGCAGTACTTC.